Listed below are T cell receptor beta chains from one sample, sequenced in a study. Each CDR3 protein gets one entry after TCRdb re-called the 5' RACE reads with MiXCR. The table shows roughly 42,000 distinct CDR3 sequences, with about 29% occurring only once. The sample taken for sequencing was tumor-infiltrating memory CD4+ T cells sorted from the breast tumor. The source is a female donor with breast cancer. CDR3s leave out the opening cysteine and the closing phenylalanine or tryptophan.

v_gene	j_gene	CDR3aa
TRBV20-1	TRBJ2-3	SARVGGTSGSTDTQY
TRBV9	TRBJ2-1	ASSTPPDTSNNEQF
TRBV15	TRBJ2-5	ATSRVRQQGTQY
TRBV5-1	TRBJ2-1	ASSPPAQGSYNEQF
TRBV7-3	TRBJ2-1	ASSQDRVHIHEQF
TRBV4-1	TRBJ1-5	ASSQDRRYNQPQH
TRBV28	TRBJ2-3	ASSPPGLSTDTQY
TRBV7-2	TRBJ2-1	ASSSAFRTYNEQF
TRBV9	TRBJ1-2	ASSLLGESYGYT
TRBV27	TRBJ1-1	ASSLMGGGNTEAF
TRBV11-2	-	ASSLHAGTGLNEQF
TRBV12-3/TRBV12-4	TRBJ2-1	ASTTSGTYNEQF
TRBV5-6	TRBJ2-7	ASRRRASGPYEQY
TRBV11-3	TRBJ2-1	ASSSSWAPYNEQF
TRBV9	TRBJ2-7	ASSPIADPGVEQY
TRBV9	TRBJ2-3	AGSLPGRVTDTQY
TRBV7-8	TRBJ2-3	ASSLGSGRTQY
TRBV7-3	TRBJ2-3	ASSAQSSGGAADTQY
TRBV5-5	TRBJ2-5	ASTIMPPSGSPQETQY
TRBV5-1	TRBJ2-5	ASSLVALGETQY
TRBV12-3/TRBV12-4	TRBJ1-4	ASSPGQANEKLF
TRBV10-1	TRBJ2-7	ASSDRGKSIGEQY
TRBV7-2	TRBJ2-1	ASSLVKGPF
TRBV18	TRBJ1-3	ASSPLPGGIVGNIIY
TRBV4-3	TRBJ2-7	ASSPRGRNEQY
TRBV7-3	TRBJ2-1	ASSALQNNEQF
TRBV5-1	TRBJ1-2	ASRPLQGHGYT
TRBV12-3/TRBV12-4	TRBJ1-1	ASSPGRLNEAF
TRBV7-9	TRBJ2-7	ASSLRRTSGSANEQY
TRBV25-1	TRBJ2-2	ASSEQGWTGELF
TRBV7-2	TRBJ1-2	TSKRGAWSGYT
TRBV7-3	TRBJ1-1	ASSLSPQGLGNTEAF
TRBV5-5	TRBJ2-1	ASSFSGKNEQF